The present TCR beta chain was sequenced within a study of blood T cell repertoires in COVID-19 (TCRdb year 2020). About the study as a whole: The collaborator samples originated in the United States, Italy and Spain and spanned the acute and convalescent phases of COVID-19. The material from the prospective study consisted of cDNA or gDNA derived from T cells, B-cell-depleted T cells, or PBMCs. Subjects who had been exposed to COVID-19, were actively infected with it, or had recovered from it provided the deeply sampled blood TCRbeta repertoires that made up the dataset. The repertoires were released in a freely available public database intended as a resource for research on the immune response to SARS-CoV-2. Samples came from the ongoing ImmuneRACE study (first 160 participants) plus 1,254 subjects from 6 global collaborators. Sample metadata almost always included a de-identified subject ID, COVID-19 status, age in years and sex. Where available, HLA class I and class II types were obtained from metadata supplied by the sample provider rather than from assay-based typing. What the authors observed across the whole study: How much clinical and demographic metadata was included differed by source and by participant, and the metadata was provided uncurated.

Unmatched junction bases come to 3, with V trimmed by 3 bases and J by 2 bases. As encoded in the germline V gene (reference sequence), CDR1 is DFQATT while CDR2 is SNEGSKA. The CDR3 contains 14 residues, cysteine and phenylalanine counted. The sequence is cut down to CDR3 DNA, 42 bases in frame from base 1. One collaborating source in Seattle enrolled patients while the patients were actively infected and followed the patients over time throughout the course of disease. The collaborating institutions used their own protocols to collect whole blood in K2EDTA tubes. For TCRbeta analysis, collaborators shipped samples in one of three forms: frozen whole blood, isolated PBMCs, or DNA extracted from either of those sample types. As concerns this clone: The antigen this receptor binds is unknown. Per-nucleotide qualities are absent, and no much larger clonotype sits a single base away.

TCRbeta CDR3 regions were amplified from genomic DNA using the immunoSEQ Assay, a bias-controlled multiplex PCR. Turning to the authors' computational methods: The number of nucleated cells in each sample was estimated from the amplification of reference gene primers within the assay. Sequence reads were collapsed and filtered to measure the absolute abundance of every unique TCRbeta CDR3 rearrangement. Productive Simpson clonality was computed per sample as the square root of Simpson's diversity index over productive rearrangements. The clones in this table, taken by TCRdb from immuneACCESS, are in-frame only. Not every clone is retained; where verified, under half of the shortfall comes from an unresolved V gene, and the cause of the rest is unknown. V, J and clone size derive from that table, while D and trimming were established from the DNA sequence. Recorded for this sample are 250,000 to 300,000 clones; 75% to 90% of them occurred a single time. The ten largest clones add up to about a tenth of the sample.

Material for sequencing was peripheral blood. This receptor was taken from a woman aged 65 to 85 with COVID-19, enrolled during active disease. In this chain, TRBV20-1 is recombined with TRBJ2-7, with TRBD2 matching 11 junction bases. The sequenced DNA is TGCAGTGCTAGTAAACTAGCGGGAGCCTACGAGCAGTACTTC. Translated, this gives CSASKLAGAYEQYF.